Presented here are 25 T cell receptor beta chains from one specimen sequenced in a study of regulatory T cells in long-lasting Graves disease. Building the TCR beta libraries relied on iRepertoire HTBI primers, and CDR3 regions underwent Arm-PCR. One entry per CDR3 protein, called by TCRdb with MiXCR from the multiplex PCR reads. The sample has about 290,000 distinct CDR3 sequences, under 25% seen once. Documented time point: persistent/refractory GD, antithyroid drugs over 5 years with positive TRAb. PBMCs provided the RNA from which the TCR library was made. The sequencing used peripheral blood mononuclear cells (PBMCs), collected when the disease was refractory, from a patient treated with antithyroid drugs. These receptors were obtained from a female donor with Graves disease.

In its sample, this clonotype was seen many times. J is TRBJ2-7 and V is TRBV6-1, with D perhaps TRBD1 (5 bases). The CDR3 contains 14 residues. Trimming took off 3 bases at V and 2 bases at J, with 11 bases between the two ends. The germline V gene encodes CDR1 MNHNS and CDR2 SASEGT. CDR3 region: CASSENRLTYEQYF. The DNA of the CDR3 is TGTGCCAGCAGTGAGAACAGGTTGACCTACGAGCAGTACTTC.

This clonotype has ten or more counts. The chain links TRBV6-1 to TRBJ2-7, with 8 nucleotides matching TRBD2. Germline CDR1 reads MNHNS; CDR2 reads SASEGT. This CDR3 is built from 13 residues. The trim removed 7 bases at V and 6 bases at J, leaving 8 bases unmatched. CDR3 amino acids: CASTFGLALEQYF. Here the CDR3 DNA reads TGTGCCAGCACCTTCGGACTAGCTCTCGAGCAGTACTTC.

The chain joins TRBV7-9 to TRBJ1-4; TRBD1 might be the D (5 bases). Germline CDR1 SEHNR, CDR2 FQNEAQ (reference sequence). The CDR3 extends over 14 amino acids. Trimming pared 1 base from V and 5 bases from J, leaving 8 bases between. The CDR3 protein is CASSLGGVNEKLFF. Here the CDR3 DNA reads TGTGCCAGCAGCTTAGGAGGGGTAAATGAAAAACTGTTTTTT.

This clonotype was counted a few times. The chain combines TRBV13 with TRBJ2-7; 8 bases map to TRBD1. The CDR3 spans 18 residues. Per germline, CDR1 PRHDT and CDR2 FYEKMQ (reference sequence). J was trimmed by 1 base and V by 5 bases; bases with no gene match: 16. CDR3 loop: CASSRRMDGQGISYEQYF. In nucleotides, the CDR3 is TGTGCCAGCAGCCGCCGAATGGACGGACAGGGAATATCCTACGAGCAGTACTTC.

This clonotype was seen repeatedly, ten times or more. This chain joins TRBV28 and TRBJ2-5; D gene unclear. Germline CDR1 reads MDHEN; CDR2 reads SYDVKM. The length of the CDR3 is 15 residues. Trimming took off 4 bases at V and 2 bases at J, with 14 bases between the two ends. For the CDR3, the DNA is TGTGCCAGCAGTTCCCGACACGACCTTCAAGAGACCCAGTACTTC. This encodes CASSSRHDLQETQYF.

V gene TRBV20-1 combines with J gene TRBJ2-1; D is possibly TRBD2 (6 bases). The V end lost 0 bases, the J end lost 8 bases, and 14 bases lay between the germline ends. The CDR3 consists of 14 residues. Germline CDR1 and CDR2: DFQATT and SNEGSKA (reference sequence). CDR3 nucleotides: TGCAGTGCTAGAGATTTATCGGGAGTGGATGAGCAGTTCTTC. Residues: CSARDLSGVDEQFF.

This clonotype has only a few counts. The chain links TRBV29-1 to TRBJ1-1; D call uncertain. The V gene's germline CDR1 is SQVTM and CDR2 ANQGSEA. Trimming cost V 6 bases and J 1 base, with 15 bases left between them. The CDR3 is made up of 14 amino acids. The CDR3 loop reads CSVHGKVSNTEAFF. In DNA, the CDR3 is TGCAGCGTGCACGGGAAGGTTTCGAACACTGAAGCTTTCTTT.

The table lists this clonotype with many counts. The rearrangement joins TRBV18 to TRBJ2-7; 10 positions match TRBD2. This CDR3 comprises 15 residues. V lost 3 bases to trimming and J lost 3 bases; unmatched junction nucleotides: 5. CDR1 is KGHSH and CDR2 is LQKENI in the germline V gene. The CDR3 DNA reads as TGTGCCAGCTCACCGACTAGCGGGCAGGGCTACGAGCAGTACTTC. As protein: CASSPTSGQGYEQYF.

This clonotype appeared many times. The J gene is TRBJ1-5, the V gene TRBV2; D is ambiguous. The CDR3 consists of 13 residues. Germline V gene lookup returns CDR1 SNHLY and CDR2 FYNNEI. V lost 11 bases and J 2 bases, leaving 13 bases between the germline ends. The CDR3 is CACNLDGNQPQHF. In DNA form, the CDR3 reads TGTGCCTGCAATTTAGATGGCAATCAGCCCCAGCATTTT.

The chain is built from TRBV3-1 and TRBJ2-7, with D uncertain. V was clipped by 0 bases and J by 4 bases, with 16 bases between them. This CDR3 region has 16 residues. CDR1 is LGHDT, CDR2 YNNKEL, per germline (reference sequence). CDR3 sequence (DNA): TGTGCCAGCAGCCAAGATCAACGAGGCCCGACGTACGAGCAGTACTTC. Protein sequence: CASSQDQRGPTYEQYF.

The CDR3 DNA is TGTGCCAGTAGTATAGAGCGCCGGGACAGGGGCTATGGCTACACCTTC. This sequence encodes CASSIERRDRGYGYTF. This chain links TRBV19 with TRBJ1-2; 10 bases match TRBD1. This CDR3 region has 16 residues. J lost 4 bases, V lost 0 bases, and 5 bases had no gene match. Germline lookup yields CDR1 LNHDA and CDR2 SQIVND (reference sequence).

V usage is TRBV20-1 and J usage is TRBJ2-2; the match to TRBD2 covers 13 bases. Germline V gene lookup returns CDR1 DFQATT and CDR2 SNEGSKA (reference sequence). Germline trimming cut 6 bases from V and 4 bases from J; bases unmatched to any gene: 17. There are 19 residues in the CDR3. The CDR3 coding sequence is TGCAGTGCCTTGTCGGGGCCGACTAGCGGGAGGACCAGCACCGGGGAGCTGTTTTTT. Protein product: CSALSGPTSGRTSTGELFF.

This clonotype was seen ten or more times. The rearrangement joins TRBV28 to TRBJ1-1, with 8 bases identical to TRBD1. Germline V CDR1 and CDR2: MDHEN, SYDVKM. J lost 4 bases, V lost 5 bases, and 9 bases had no gene match. This CDR3 has 15 residues. CDR3 in DNA: TGTGCCAGCAGTCGACGAGACAGGGGCGGCACTGAAGCTTTCTTT. Amino acid sequence: CASSRRDRGGTEAFF.

Details on this clonotype: A much larger clone sits a single nucleotide away, making a read error possible. As DNA, the CDR3 is TGTGCCAGCAGTTTAAGGGGGGCCCATCAGCCCCAGCATTTT. Translation: CASSLRGAHQPQHF. The chain is built from TRBV27 and TRBJ1-5; tentatively, D is TRBD1 (6 bases). Per germline, CDR1 MNHEY and CDR2 SMNVEV (reference sequence). The CDR3 consists of 14 residues. V lost 2 bases to trimming and J lost 5 bases, with 10 bases between them.

This clonotype occurred many times. This chain links TRBV20-1 with TRBJ2-7; 7 bases map to TRBD1. V lost 2 bases, J lost 2 bases, and 12 bases stayed unmatched. Germline-derived CDR1 and CDR2 are DFQATT and SNEGSKA (reference sequence). This CDR3 has 16 residues. CDR3 sequence reads: CSARSETGTEAYEQYF. CDR3 bases: TGCAGTGCTAGATCGGAGACCGGGACAGAGGCCTACGAGCAGTACTTC.

The chain uses TRBV28 and TRBJ2-1, with D uncertain. CDR1 and CDR2 (germline): MDHEN, SYDVKM. V was trimmed by 3 bases and J by 9 bases, leaving 6 bases between them. The CDR3 contains 11 residues. CDR3 nucleotides: TGTGCCAGCAGTTTGTTCGGTGAGCAGTTCTTC. Translation: CASSLFGEQFF.

This clonotype has at least ten counts. This chain joins TRBV20-1 and TRBJ1-1; D is undetermined. V gave up 3 bases and J gave up 0 bases, with 14 bases separating them. Germline lookup yields CDR1 DFQATT and CDR2 SNEGSKA (reference sequence). CDR3 length equals 15 residues. The CDR3 nucleotides read TGCAGTGCTAGGAGGGTCCTTGAAATGAACACTGAAGCTTTCTTT. It is translated as CSARRVLEMNTEAFF.

On this clonotype: A much larger clone sits a single nucleotide away, making a read error possible. This chain connects TRBV28 to TRBJ1-1, with D perhaps matching TRBD1 (6 bases). V lost 8 bases, J lost 3 bases, and 16 bases lay in between. Germline V gives CDR1 MDHEN, CDR2 SYDVKM. The CDR3 sequence is 14 residues long. The CDR3 nucleotides read TGTGCCAGCCCCCTTCGGGGGGGCGACACTGAAGCTTTCTTT. Its protein product is CASPLRGGDTEAFF.

V gene TRBV6-1 combines with J gene TRBJ2-5, with TRBD2 matching over 15 bases. Looked up from germline, CDR1 is MNHNS and CDR2 is SASEGT. The CDR3 has 16 residues. J was trimmed by 2 bases and V by 6 bases; bases with no gene match: 4. CDR3 nucleotide sequence: TGTGCCAGCAGGCCCGGGACTAGCGGGAGGCAAGAGACCCAGTACTTC. Its translation is CASRPGTSGRQETQYF.

This clonotype was counted at least ten times. V usage is TRBV12-3 or TRBV12-4 and J usage is TRBJ2-5; 11 bases agree with TRBD2. The V gene end was trimmed by 6 bases and the J gene end by 2 bases; junction bases not matched to a gene: 5. The CDR3 runs to 15 residues. The CDR3 nucleotides read TGTGCCAGCAGCTTACTAGCGGGAGAACAAGAGACCCAGTACTTC. This encodes CASSLLAGEQETQYF.

This clonotype was counted only a few times. Its ends do not fully match the called genes, so a read error is possible. The J gene is TRBJ2-2, the V gene TRBV7-7; 10 bases agree with TRBD2. Germline CDR1 SSHAT, CDR2 FNYEAQ (reference sequence). This CDR3 is built from 16 residues. CDR3 residues: CASSPLAGVGTGELFF. The CDR3 nucleotides read TGTGCTAGCAGCCCGCTAGCGGGAGTAGGCACCGGGGAGCTGTTTTTT.

The chain links TRBV7-9 to TRBJ1-4; D is undetermined. Germline loops: CDR1 SEHNR, CDR2 FQNEAQ (reference sequence). This CDR3 has 16 residues. Trimming removed 1 base from V and 4 bases from J, with 13 bases in between. The CDR3 sequence: CASSLGVVQRNEKLFF. In DNA, the CDR3 is TGTGCCAGCAGCTTAGGCGTCGTCCAGCGTAATGAAAAACTGTTTTTT.

The chain has TRBV4-3 and TRBJ2-2, with 7 bases fitting TRBD2. Germline V gene sequence: CDR1 LGHNA, CDR2 YSLEER. Unmatched junction bases numbered 5, after V lost 0 bases and J lost 1 base. This CDR3 spans 17 amino acids. The CDR3 sequence is CASSQDPPSGNTGELFF. CDR3 bases: TGCGCCAGCAGCCAAGATCCTCCTAGCGGGAACACCGGGGAGCTGTTTTTT.

This clonotype has ten or more counts. The chain combines TRBV4-1 with TRBJ1-4; D uncertain. Germline CDR1 and CDR2: MGHRA and YSYEKL. This CDR3 is 14 amino acids long. Trimming took off 0 bases at V and 9 bases at J, with 11 bases between the two ends. The CDR3 nucleotides are TGCGCCAGCAGCCAAGAACGGGAATTGAAAAAACTGTTTTTT. Its protein product is CASSQERELKKLFF.

The sample holds a few counts of this clonotype. The rearrangement links TRBV27 to TRBJ2-2, with D unresolved. Germline V CDR1 and CDR2: MNHEY, SMNVEV (reference sequence). Trimming took off 4 bases at V and 1 base at J, with 10 bases between the two ends. The CDR3 extends over 15 amino acids. CDR3 sequence: CASSWKHLNTGELFF. In nucleotides, the CDR3 is TGTGCCAGCAGTTGGAAACATTTGAACACCGGGGAGCTGTTTTTT.